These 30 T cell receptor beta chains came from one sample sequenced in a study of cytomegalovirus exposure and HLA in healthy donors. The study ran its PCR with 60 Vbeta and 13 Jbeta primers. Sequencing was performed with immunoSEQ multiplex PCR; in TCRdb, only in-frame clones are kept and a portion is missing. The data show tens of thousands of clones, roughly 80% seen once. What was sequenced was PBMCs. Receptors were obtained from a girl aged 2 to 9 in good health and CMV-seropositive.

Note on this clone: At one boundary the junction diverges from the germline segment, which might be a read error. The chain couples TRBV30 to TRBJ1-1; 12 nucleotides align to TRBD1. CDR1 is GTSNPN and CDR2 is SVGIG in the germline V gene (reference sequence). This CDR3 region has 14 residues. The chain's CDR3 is CAGRGTGGGTEAFF. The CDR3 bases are TGTGCCGGGAGGGGGACAGGGGGCGGGACTGAAGCTTTCTTT.

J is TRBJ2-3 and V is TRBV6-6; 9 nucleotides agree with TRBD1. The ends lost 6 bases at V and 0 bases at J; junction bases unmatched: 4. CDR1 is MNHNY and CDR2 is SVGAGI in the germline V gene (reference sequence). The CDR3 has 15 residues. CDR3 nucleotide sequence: TGTGCCAGCAGAAGGACAGGGGATAGCACAGATACGCAGTATTTT. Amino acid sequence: CASRRTGDSTDTQYF.

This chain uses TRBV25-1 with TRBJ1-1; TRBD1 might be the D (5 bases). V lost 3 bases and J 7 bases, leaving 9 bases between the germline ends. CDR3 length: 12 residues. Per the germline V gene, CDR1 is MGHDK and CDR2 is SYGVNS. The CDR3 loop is CASSDRANEAFF. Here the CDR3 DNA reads TGTGCCAGCAGTGACAGGGCGAATGAAGCTTTCTTT.

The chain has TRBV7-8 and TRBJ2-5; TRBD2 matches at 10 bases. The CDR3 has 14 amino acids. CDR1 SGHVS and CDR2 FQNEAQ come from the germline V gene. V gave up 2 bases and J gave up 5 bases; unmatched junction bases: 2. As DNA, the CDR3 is TGTGCCAGCAGCTTACTAGCGGGAGTTGAGACCCAGTACTTC. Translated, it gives CASSLLAGVETQYF.

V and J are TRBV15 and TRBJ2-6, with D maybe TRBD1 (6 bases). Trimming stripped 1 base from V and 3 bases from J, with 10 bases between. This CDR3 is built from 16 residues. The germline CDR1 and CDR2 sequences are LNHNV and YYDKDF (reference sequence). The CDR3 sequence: CATSRGGGGGANVLTF. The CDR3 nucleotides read TGTGCCACCAGCAGAGGAGGGGGTGGTGGGGCCAACGTCCTGACTTTC.

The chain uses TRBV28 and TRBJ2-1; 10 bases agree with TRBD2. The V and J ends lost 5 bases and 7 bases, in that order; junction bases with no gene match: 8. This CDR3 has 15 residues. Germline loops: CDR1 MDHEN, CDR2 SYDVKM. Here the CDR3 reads CASSPGLAEDNEQFF. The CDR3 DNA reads TGTGCCAGCAGTCCCGGACTAGCGGAGGATAATGAGCAGTTCTTC. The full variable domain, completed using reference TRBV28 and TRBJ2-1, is DVKVTQSSRYLVKRTGEKVFLECVQDMDHENMFWYRQDPGLGLRLIYFSYDVKMKEKGDIPEGYSVSREKKERFSLILESASTNQTSMYLCASSPGLAEDNEQFFGPGTRLTVL.

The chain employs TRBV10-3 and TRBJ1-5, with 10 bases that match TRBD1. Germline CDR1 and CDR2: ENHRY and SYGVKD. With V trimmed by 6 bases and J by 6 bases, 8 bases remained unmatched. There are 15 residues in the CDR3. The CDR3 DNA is TGTGCCATCAGCCACGCGGACAGGGGGAGTCAGCCCCAGCATTTT. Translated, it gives CAISHADRGSQPQHF.

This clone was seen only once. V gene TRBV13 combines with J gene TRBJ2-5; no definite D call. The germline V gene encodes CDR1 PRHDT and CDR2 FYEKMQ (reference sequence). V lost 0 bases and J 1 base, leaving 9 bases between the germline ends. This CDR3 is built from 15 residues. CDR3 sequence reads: CASSLGAGRQETQYF. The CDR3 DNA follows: TGTGCCAGCAGCTTAGGGGCAGGCCGCCAAGAGACCCAGTACTTC.

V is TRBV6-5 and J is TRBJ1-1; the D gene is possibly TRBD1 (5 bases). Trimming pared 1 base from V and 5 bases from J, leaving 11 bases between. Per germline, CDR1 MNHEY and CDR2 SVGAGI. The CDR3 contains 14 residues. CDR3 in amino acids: CASSYYYQGTEAFF. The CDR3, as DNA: TGTGCCAGCAGTTACTACTACCAGGGAACTGAAGCTTTCTTT.

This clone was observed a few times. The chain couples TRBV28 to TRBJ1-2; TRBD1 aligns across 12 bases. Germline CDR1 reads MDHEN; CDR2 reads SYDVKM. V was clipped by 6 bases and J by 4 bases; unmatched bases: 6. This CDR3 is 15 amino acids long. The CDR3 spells CASRPPGQGAYGYTF. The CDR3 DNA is TGTGCCAGCAGACCTCCGGGACAGGGGGCCTATGGCTACACCTTC.

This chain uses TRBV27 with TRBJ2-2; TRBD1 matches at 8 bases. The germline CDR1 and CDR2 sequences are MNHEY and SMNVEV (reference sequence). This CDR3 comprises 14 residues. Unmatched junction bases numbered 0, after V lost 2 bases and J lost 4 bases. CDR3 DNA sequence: TGTGCCAGCAGTTTAACAGGGGGCACCGGGGAGCTGTTTTTT. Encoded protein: CASSLTGGTGELFF.

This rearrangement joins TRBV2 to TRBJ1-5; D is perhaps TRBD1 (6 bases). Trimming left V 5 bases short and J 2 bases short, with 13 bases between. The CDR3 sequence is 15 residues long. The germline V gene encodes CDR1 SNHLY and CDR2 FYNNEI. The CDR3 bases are TGTGCCAGCAGTCGACAGGCAGGGCGCAATCAGCCCCAGCATTTT. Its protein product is CASSRQAGRNQPQHF.

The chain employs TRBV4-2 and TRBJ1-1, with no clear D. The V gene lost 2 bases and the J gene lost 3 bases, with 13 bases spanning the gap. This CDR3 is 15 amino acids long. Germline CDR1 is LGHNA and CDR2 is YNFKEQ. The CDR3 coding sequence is TGTGCCAGCAGCCAATTTGAAGCGGTCGACACTGAAGCTTTCTTT. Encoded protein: CASSQFEAVDTEAFF.

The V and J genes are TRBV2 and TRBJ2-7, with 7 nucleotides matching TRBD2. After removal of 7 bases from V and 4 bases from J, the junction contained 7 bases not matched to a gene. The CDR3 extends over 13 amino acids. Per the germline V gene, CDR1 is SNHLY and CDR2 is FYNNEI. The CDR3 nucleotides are TGTGCCAGCATGGGGGGGGGTGATTACGAGCAGTACTTC. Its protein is CASMGGGDYEQYF.

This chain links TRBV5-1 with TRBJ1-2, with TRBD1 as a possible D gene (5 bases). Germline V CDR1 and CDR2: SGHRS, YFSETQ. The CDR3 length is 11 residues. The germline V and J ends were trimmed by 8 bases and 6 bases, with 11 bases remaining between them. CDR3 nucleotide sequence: TGCGCCAGTTCAGGGATGGATGGCTACACCTTC. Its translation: CASSGMDGYTF. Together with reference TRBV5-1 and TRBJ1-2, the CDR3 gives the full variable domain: KAGVTQTPRYLIKTRGQQVTLSCSPISGHRSVSWYQQTPGQGLQFLFEYFSETQRNKGNFPGRFSGRQFSNSRSEMNVSTLELGDSALYLCASSGMDGYTFGSGTRLTVV.

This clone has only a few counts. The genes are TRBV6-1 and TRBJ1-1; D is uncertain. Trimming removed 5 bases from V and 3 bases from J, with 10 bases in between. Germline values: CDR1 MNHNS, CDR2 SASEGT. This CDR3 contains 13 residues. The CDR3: CASSLQPDTEAFF. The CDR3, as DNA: TGTGCCAGCAGTTTACAGCCTGACACTGAAGCTTTCTTT.

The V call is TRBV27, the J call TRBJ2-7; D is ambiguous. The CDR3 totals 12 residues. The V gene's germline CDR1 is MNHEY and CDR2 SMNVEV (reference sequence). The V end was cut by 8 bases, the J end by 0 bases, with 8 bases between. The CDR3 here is CASFSVSYEQYF. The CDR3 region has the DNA TGTGCCAGCTTTTCGGTCTCCTACGAGCAGTACTTC.

The CDR3 spells CATAGTDNNEQFF. The CDR3, as DNA: TGTGCCACCGCGGGGACAGATAACAATGAGCAGTTCTTC. This chain joins TRBV13 and TRBJ2-1; the D gene is possibly TRBD1 (7 bases). V dropped 10 bases and J dropped 5 bases, with 15 bases sitting between them. The CDR3 sequence is 13 residues long. The germline gives CDR1 PRHDT, CDR2 FYEKMQ (reference sequence).

This CDR3 is CARQQREESYEQYF. In nucleotides, the CDR3 is TGTGCCAGACAGCAGCGGGAGGAATCCTACGAGCAGTACTTC. V gene TRBV6-4 combines with J gene TRBJ2-7; 9 positions match TRBD2. V trimming: 9 bases; J trimming: 1 base; junction bases outside the gene matches: 7. This CDR3 contains 14 residues. The V gene's germline CDR1 is MRHNA and CDR2 SNTAGT.

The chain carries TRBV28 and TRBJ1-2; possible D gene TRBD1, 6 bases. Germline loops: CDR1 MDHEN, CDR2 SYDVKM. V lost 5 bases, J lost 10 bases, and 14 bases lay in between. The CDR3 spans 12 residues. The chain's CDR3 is CASSDLPGDYTF. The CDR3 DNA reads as TGTGCCAGCAGTGACCTCCCAGGGGACTACACCTTC.

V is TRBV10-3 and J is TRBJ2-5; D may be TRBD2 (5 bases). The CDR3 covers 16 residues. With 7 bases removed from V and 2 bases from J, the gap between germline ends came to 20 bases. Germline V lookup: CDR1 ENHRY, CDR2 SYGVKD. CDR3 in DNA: TGTGCCATCAAATCGGCGGGCGGCTCGACACAAGAGACCCAGTACTTC. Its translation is CAIKSAGGSTQETQYF.

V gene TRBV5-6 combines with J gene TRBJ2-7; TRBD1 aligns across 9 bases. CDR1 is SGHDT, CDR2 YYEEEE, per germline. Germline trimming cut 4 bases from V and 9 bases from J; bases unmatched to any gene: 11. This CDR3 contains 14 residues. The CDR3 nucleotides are TGTGCCAGCAGCACCGGACAGGGGCAGGGCGGGCAGTACTTC. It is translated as CASSTGQGQGGQYF. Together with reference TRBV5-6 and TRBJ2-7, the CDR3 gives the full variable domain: DAGVTQSPTHLIKTRGQQVTLRCSPKSGHDTVSWYQQALGQGPQFIFQYYEEEERQRGNFPDRFSGHQFPNYSSELNVNALLLGDSALYLCASSTGQGQGGQYFGPGTRLTVT.

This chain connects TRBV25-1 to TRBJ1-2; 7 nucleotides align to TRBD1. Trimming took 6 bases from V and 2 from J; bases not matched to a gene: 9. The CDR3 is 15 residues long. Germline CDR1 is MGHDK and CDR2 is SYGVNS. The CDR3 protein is CASRESLGGNYGYTF. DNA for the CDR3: TGTGCCAGCAGAGAAAGCCTAGGGGGCAACTATGGCTACACCTTC.

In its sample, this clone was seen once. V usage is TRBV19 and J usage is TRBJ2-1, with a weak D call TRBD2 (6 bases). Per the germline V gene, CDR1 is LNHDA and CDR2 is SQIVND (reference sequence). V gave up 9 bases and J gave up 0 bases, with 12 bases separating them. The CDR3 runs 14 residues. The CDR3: CASNSGPSYNEQFF. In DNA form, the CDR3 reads TGTGCCAGCAACAGCGGGCCCTCCTACAATGAGCAGTTCTTC.

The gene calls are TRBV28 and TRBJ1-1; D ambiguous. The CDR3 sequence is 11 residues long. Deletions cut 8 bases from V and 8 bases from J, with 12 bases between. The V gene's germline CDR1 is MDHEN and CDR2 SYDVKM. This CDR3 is CASGSVFEAFF. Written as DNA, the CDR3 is TGTGCCAGCGGCTCAGTTTTCGAAGCTTTCTTT.

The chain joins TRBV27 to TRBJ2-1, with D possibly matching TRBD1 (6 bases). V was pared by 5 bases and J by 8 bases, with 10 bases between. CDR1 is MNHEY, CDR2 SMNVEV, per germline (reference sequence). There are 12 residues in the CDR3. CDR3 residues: CASSTPGDEQFF. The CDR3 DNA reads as TGTGCCAGCAGTACCCCAGGGGATGAGCAGTTCTTC.

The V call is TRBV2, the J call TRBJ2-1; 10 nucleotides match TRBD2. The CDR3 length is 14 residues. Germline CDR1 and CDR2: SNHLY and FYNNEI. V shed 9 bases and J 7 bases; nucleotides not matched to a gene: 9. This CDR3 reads CASRKREGRNEQFF. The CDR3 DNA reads TGTGCCAGTAGGAAGCGGGAGGGCCGGAATGAGCAGTTCTTC.

The CDR3 sequence is CASALAGGLLGELFF. CDR3 sequence (DNA): TGTGCCAGCGCGCTAGCGGGAGGACTTTTGGGGGAGCTGTTTTTT. V is TRBV6-5 and J is TRBJ2-2; 11 positions match TRBD2. CDR3 length equals 15 residues. The trim removed 8 bases at V and 8 bases at J, leaving 10 bases unmatched. Germline lookup yields CDR1 MNHEY and CDR2 SVGAGI.

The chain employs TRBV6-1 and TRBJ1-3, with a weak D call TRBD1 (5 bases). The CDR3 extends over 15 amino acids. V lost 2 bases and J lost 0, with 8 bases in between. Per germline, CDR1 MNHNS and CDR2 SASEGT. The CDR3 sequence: CASSEPRVSGNTIYF. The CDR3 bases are TGTGCCAGCAGTGAACCCAGGGTCTCTGGAAACACCATATATTTT.

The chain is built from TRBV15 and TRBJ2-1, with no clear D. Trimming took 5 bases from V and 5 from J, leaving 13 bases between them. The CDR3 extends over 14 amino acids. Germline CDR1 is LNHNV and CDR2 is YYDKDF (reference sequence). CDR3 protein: CATSPEGDHNEQFF. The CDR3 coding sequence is TGTGCCACCAGCCCCGAAGGAGACCACAATGAGCAGTTCTTC.